A single sample is the source of the 18 T cell receptor beta chains below, sequenced in a study of T-cell memory formation after mild COVID-19. Each CDR3 protein gets one entry after TCRdb re-called the 5' RACE reads with MiXCR. The sample contains a few hundred thousand distinct CDR3 sequences, approximately 30% of which appear only once. Sequenced: PBMCs or a T cell subset sorted from them (not recorded which). The origin of the receptors is an adult woman who had mild COVID-19 (a few samples of this study predate the infection). Cell type and time point are not known.

The chain links TRBV12-3 or TRBV12-4 to TRBJ1-5; no firm D call. This CDR3 is 14 amino acids long. The ends were cut back, 3 bases at V and 2 bases at J, with 8 bases in the middle. The CDR3 sequence: CASSFKEGNQPQHF. In DNA, the CDR3 is TGTGCCAGCAGTTTCAAGGAAGGCAATCAGCCCCAGCATTTT.

The chain joins TRBV20-1 to TRBJ1-1; maybe TRBD1 (6 bases). V shed 2 bases and J shed 1 base, with 11 bases lying between them. The germline gives CDR1 DFQATT, CDR2 SNEGSKA (reference sequence). This CDR3 contains 14 residues. The CDR3 is CSARRGTPNTEAFF. CDR3 DNA: TGCAGTGCTAGAAGGGGGACCCCGAACACTGAAGCTTTCTTT.

CDR3 sequence: CATGTSPYNEQFF. CDR3 sequence (DNA): TGTGCCACCGGGACCTCACCTTACAATGAGCAGTTCTTC. The V gene is TRBV24-1, the J gene TRBJ2-1; D assignment may be TRBD1 or TRBD2 (5 bases each). CDR3 size: 13 residues. The germline V and J ends were trimmed by 9 bases and 4 bases, with 12 bases remaining between them. Germline V gene sequence: CDR1 KGHDR, CDR2 SFDVKD.

The count of this clonotype is one. V and J are TRBV7-9 and TRBJ1-2; D is possibly TRBD1 (6 bases). Germline-derived CDR1 and CDR2 are SEHNR and FQNEAQ (reference sequence). This CDR3 has 12 residues. V lost 5 bases, J lost 7 bases, and 11 bases lay in between. The CDR3, as DNA: TGTGCCAGCAGCCCAGGGGTTCTTGGCTACACCTTC. It is translated as CASSPGVLGYTF.

The chain employs TRBV19 and TRBJ1-1; D gene unclear. V was pared by 7 bases and J by 0 bases, with 9 bases between. Germline loops: CDR1 LNHDA, CDR2 SQIVND (reference sequence). The CDR3 is 13 residues long. The CDR3 DNA sequence: TGTGCCAGTACTTACACCGTGAACACTGAAGCTTTCTTT. It translates to CASTYTVNTEAFF.

This clonotype has just a few counts. This chain links TRBV6-4 with TRBJ2-3; D perhaps matches TRBD2 (6 bases). Trimming took off 6 bases at V and 0 bases at J, with 7 bases between the two ends. The germline V gene encodes CDR1 MRHNA and CDR2 SNTAGT. The CDR3 totals 13 residues. The CDR3 DNA sequence: TGTGCCAGCAGGCGGGGCAGCACAGATACGCAGTATTTT. This codes for CASRRGSTDTQYF.

V usage is TRBV30 and J usage is TRBJ2-3, with no clear D. The length of the CDR3 is 16 residues. Germline V gene data show CDR1 as GTSNPN and CDR2 as SVGIG (reference sequence). V was shortened by 0 bases and J by 1 base, with 14 bases between the two germline ends. DNA of the CDR3: TGTGCCTGGAGTGTACTCCGAGTACCCGGCACAGATACGCAGTATTTT. Protein sequence: CAWSVLRVPGTDTQYF.

This chain joins TRBV6-6 and TRBJ1-2; 7 bases are shared with TRBD1. CDR1 is MNHNY, CDR2 SVGAGI, per germline (reference sequence). This CDR3 is 14 amino acids long. Losses at the gene ends were 5 bases for V and 7 bases for J; bases not matched to a gene: 10. The CDR3 nucleotides read TGTGCCAGCAGTACCCGACAGGGACGGCGTGGCTACACCTTC. This sequence encodes CASSTRQGRRGYTF.

This clonotype was picked up many times. This sequence joins TRBV29-1 and TRBJ2-1; D is perhaps TRBD1 or TRBD2 (5 bases each). This CDR3 has 14 residues. V was cut by 6 bases and J by 7 bases, with 19 bases left in between. Germline CDR1 is SQVTM and CDR2 is ANQGSEA. The CDR3 reads CSVDGADIRNEQFF. In DNA, the CDR3 is TGCAGCGTAGACGGAGCGGACATACGGAATGAGCAGTTCTTC.

This clonotype has just a few counts. The chain recombines TRBV4-2 with TRBJ2-2; the D gene is possibly TRBD2 (5 bases). The V end lost 0 bases, the J end lost 4 bases, and 12 bases lay between the germline ends. Germline values: CDR1 LGHNA, CDR2 YNFKEQ. The CDR3 contains 16 residues. The CDR3 protein is CASSQDEELVTGELFF. CDR3 in DNA: TGTGCCAGCAGCCAAGATGAGGAACTAGTCACCGGGGAGCTGTTTTTT.

The V and J genes are TRBV20-1 and TRBJ2-3; TRBD2 matches 11 bases. Germline V gene lookup returns CDR1 DFQATT and CDR2 SNEGSKA (reference sequence). This CDR3 spans 15 amino acids. After removal of 5 bases from V and 4 bases from J, the junction contained 8 bases not matched to a gene. The CDR3 nucleotides are TGCAGTGCTCGCAAACTTAGCGGGAGGGCAGATACGCAGTATTTT. It is translated as CSARKLSGRADTQYF.

The chain uses TRBV5-5 and TRBJ1-2; perhaps TRBD1 as D (6 bases). Germline V gene sequence: CDR1 SGHKS, CDR2 YYEKEE (reference sequence). This CDR3 has 14 residues. The V end was cut by 2 bases, the J end by 2 bases, with 10 bases between. CDR3 sequence: CASSLEGQNYGYTF. Written as DNA, the CDR3 is TGTGCCAGCAGCTTAGAGGGACAAAACTATGGCTACACCTTC.

This clonotype was recorded a few times. The CDR3 bases are TGTGCCTGGAGTATAGGTCGTGCGGGAAACACTGAAGCTTTCTTT. Its protein is CAWSIGRAGNTEAFF. The chain employs TRBV30 and TRBJ1-1; unclear D gene. Germline V lookup: CDR1 GTSNPN, CDR2 SVGIG (reference sequence). V lost 2 bases and J 2 bases, leaving 15 bases between the germline ends. This CDR3 has 15 amino acids.

This clonotype has a handful of counts. The chain employs TRBV6-1 and TRBJ1-5, with a weak D call TRBD1 (5 bases). The V end was cut by 7 bases, the J end by 1 base, with 17 bases between. The CDR3 sequence is 16 residues long. The germline V gene encodes CDR1 MNHNS and CDR2 SASEGT. The CDR3 sequence is CASTAGLMWSNQPQHF. The CDR3 nucleotides are TGTGCCAGCACAGCGGGACTTATGTGGAGCAATCAGCCCCAGCATTTT.

This clonotype was seen a single time. The chain employs TRBV5-1 and TRBJ2-3, with D possibly called TRBD1 or TRBD2 (5 bases each). The CDR3 has 14 amino acids. Looked up from germline, CDR1 is SGHRS and CDR2 is YFSETQ. Trimming pared 5 bases from V and 3 bases from J, leaving 13 bases between. The DNA for the CDR3 is TGCGCCAGCAGACCCTGGGGGAATACAGATACGCAGTATTTT. It translates to CASRPWGNTDTQYF. The full variable domain, with the rest looked up from reference TRBV5-1 and TRBJ2-3, is KAGVTQTPRYLIKTRGQQVTLSCSPISGHRSVSWYQQTPGQGLQFLFEYFSETQRNKGNFPGRFSGRQFSNSRSEMNVSTLELGDSALYLCASRPWGNTDTQYFGPGTRLTVL.

This clonotype occurred a few times. The genes are TRBV7-2 and TRBJ2-7; TRBD1 matches at 8 bases. Trimming took 5 bases from V and 5 from J; bases not matched to a gene: 20. CDR3 length equals 18 residues. The germline gives CDR1 SGHTA, CDR2 FQGNSA. DNA of the CDR3: TGTGCCAGCAGCCCCAGGAAGGGCAGGGGGCCAGTTAACCACGAGCAGTACTTC. It specifies CASSPRKGRGPVNHEQYF.

This sequence joins TRBV5-1 and TRBJ2-3; 8 bases map to TRBD1. This CDR3 spans 15 amino acids. Germline-derived CDR1 and CDR2 are SGHRS and YFSETQ. J gave up 2 bases and V 4 bases, and 6 bases lay outside the gene matches. This CDR3 is CASSQDRGATDTQYF. The CDR3 DNA sequence: TGCGCCAGCAGCCAAGACAGGGGCGCCACAGATACGCAGTATTTT.

The chain recombines TRBV12-3 or TRBV12-4 with TRBJ1-1; 9 bases agree with TRBD1. With 3 bases clipped from V and 7 bases from J, the junction kept 9 bases outside the gene matches. The CDR3 has 15 residues. The CDR3 DNA follows: TGTGCCAGCAGTTTCACCCGACAGGGGGTAGGTGAAGCTTTCTTT. Translation: CASSFTRQGVGEAFF.